What follows describes a single T cell receptor beta chain. This sample was taken from a study of T cell changes during pregnancy in multiple sclerosis. TCRdb's copy holds only in-frame clones and misses some; the assay was immunoSEQ multiplex PCR. The repertoire consists of about 59,000 clones, with approximately 92% occurring once and the leading ten covering roughly 0.4%. Germline V lookup: CDR1 SGHAT, CDR2 FQNNGV. J gave up 7 bases and V 3 bases, and 9 bases lay outside the gene matches. The CDR3 totals 16 residues. Specimen: CD4+ T cells from peripheral blood mononuclear cells, collected before pregnancy. The clonotype originates from a female donor with multiple sclerosis, enrolled in a pregnancy study. The chain carries TRBV11-2 and TRBJ2-2; 9 bases are shared with TRBD2. This CDR3 reads CASSLGAGGSVGELFF. The CDR3 DNA sequence: TGTGCCAGCAGCTTGGGAGCGGGAGGTAGTGTCGGGGAGCTGTTTTTT.